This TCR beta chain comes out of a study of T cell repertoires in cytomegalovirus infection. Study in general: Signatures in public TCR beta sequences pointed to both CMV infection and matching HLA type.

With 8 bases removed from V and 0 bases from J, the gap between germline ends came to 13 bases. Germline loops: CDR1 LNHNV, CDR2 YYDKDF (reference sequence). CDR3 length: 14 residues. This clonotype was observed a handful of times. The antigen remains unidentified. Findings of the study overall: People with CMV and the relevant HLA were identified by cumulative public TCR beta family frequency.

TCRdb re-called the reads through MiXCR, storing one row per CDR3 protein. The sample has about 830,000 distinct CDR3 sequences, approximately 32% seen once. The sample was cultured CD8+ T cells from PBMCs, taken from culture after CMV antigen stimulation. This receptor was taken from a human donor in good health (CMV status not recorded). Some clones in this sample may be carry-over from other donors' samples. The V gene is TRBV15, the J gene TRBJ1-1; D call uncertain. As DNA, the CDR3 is TGTGCCACCTCTGATCCAGCGTTGAACACTGAAGCTTTCTTT. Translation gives CATSDPALNTEAFF.